This T cell receptor (beta chain) was observed in a study of blood T cell repertoires in COVID-19 (dated by TCRdb to about 2020). About the full investigation: Collaborator samples came from the United States, Italy and Spain and covered acute and convalescent phases of COVID-19. Nearly every sample came with metadata listing a de-identified subject ID, COVID-19 status, age in years and sex. Where HLA class I and class II types were available, the types were taken from metadata supplied by the sample provider, not from assay-based typing. Deeply sampled blood TCRbeta repertoires from subjects exposed to, actively infected with, or recovered from COVID-19 were included in the dataset. The prospective study material was composed of cDNA or gDNA derived from T cells, B-cell-depleted T cells, or PBMCs. The repertoires were made available in a free public database intended to serve as a resource for research on the immune response to SARS-CoV-2. Samples were obtained from the ongoing ImmuneRACE study (first 160 participants) and from 950 to 1,500 subjects provided by 6 global collaborators.

The immunoSEQ Assay, a bias-controlled multiplex PCR, was used to amplify TCRbeta CDR3 regions from genomic DNA. The original pipeline was this. Nucleated cell counts per sample were estimated from amplification of reference gene primers within the assay. To quantify the absolute abundance of each unique TCRbeta CDR3 rearrangement, sequence reads were collapsed and filtered. For each sample, productive Simpson clonality was calculated as the square root of Simpson's diversity index across productive rearrangements. TCRdb re-hosts the immuneACCESS table, in-frame sequences only. Its copies lack some clones; in the studies checked, an unresolved V gene accounts for under half of them, and the cause for the rest is not known. V, J and clone size were drawn from that table, and D and trimming were deduced from the DNA. The sample records around 180,000 clones, less than 90% of which are singletons. The top ten clonotypes cover more than 25% of the sample.

Whole blood was collected in K2EDTA tubes by collaborating institutions according to the institutions' own protocols. For TCRbeta analysis, collaborators shipped samples as frozen whole blood, isolated PBMCs, or DNA extracted from either of those sample types. For CDR1 and CDR2, the germline V gene lists MNHEY and SVGAGI. The CDR3 sequence holds 14 residues, the cysteine and phenylalanine included. The only DNA kept is the CDR3, 42 bases in frame from the first base. Trimming removed 6 bases from V and 6 bases from J; the gene matches leave 8 bases unexplained. Remarks on this clone: Its antigen is currently not known. No base quality values were provided; no much bigger clone lies one nucleotide off.

Study-wide findings and limitations: The quantity of clinical and demographic metadata differed by source and by participant and was supplied without curation.

The sequence is built from TRBV6-5 and TRBJ2-1; 7 central nucleotides agree with TRBD2. The receptor's source is a man aged 60 to 69 with acute or convalescent COVID-19. Sequenced sample: peripheral blood. The CDR3 region reads CASSFTPSGNEQFF. The DNA sequence is TGTGCCAGCAGCTTCACGCCTAGCGGCAATGAGCAGTTCTTC.